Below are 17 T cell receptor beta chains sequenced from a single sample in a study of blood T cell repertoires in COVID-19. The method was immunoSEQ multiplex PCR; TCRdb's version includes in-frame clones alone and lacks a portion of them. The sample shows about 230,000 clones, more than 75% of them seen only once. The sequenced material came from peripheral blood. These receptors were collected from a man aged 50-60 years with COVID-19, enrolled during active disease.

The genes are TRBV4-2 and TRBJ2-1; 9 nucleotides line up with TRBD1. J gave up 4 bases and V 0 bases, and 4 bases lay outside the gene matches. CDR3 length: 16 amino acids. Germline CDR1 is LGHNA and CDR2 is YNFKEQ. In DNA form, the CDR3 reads TGTGCCAGCAGCCAAGAGTGGGGACAGGGTTACAATGAGCAGTTCTTC. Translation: CASSQEWGQGYNEQFF.

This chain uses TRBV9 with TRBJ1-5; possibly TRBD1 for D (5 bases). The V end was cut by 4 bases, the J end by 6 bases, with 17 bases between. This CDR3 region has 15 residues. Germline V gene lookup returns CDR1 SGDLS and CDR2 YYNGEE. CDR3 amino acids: CASSPTWSRAQPQHF. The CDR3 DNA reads TGTGCCAGCAGCCCTACGTGGAGCAGGGCTCAGCCCCAGCATTTT.

The CDR3 loop reads CASSRGQADNSPLHF. CDR3 in DNA: TGTGCCAGCAGCCGAGGACAGGCAGATAATTCACCCCTCCACTTT. The chain has TRBV7-8 and TRBJ1-6; 7 bases align to TRBD1. There are 15 residues in the CDR3. Germline loops: CDR1 SGHVS, CDR2 FQNEAQ. V shed 5 bases, J shed 5 bases, and the junction held 6 bases outside the gene matches.

The CDR3 spells CASSFTQGTGELFF. The CDR3, as DNA: TGTGCCAGCTCATTCACCCAGGGGACCGGGGAGCTGTTTTTT. V usage is TRBV18 and J usage is TRBJ2-2, with D tentatively TRBD1 (6 bases). Per germline, CDR1 KGHSH and CDR2 LQKENI. The CDR3 is 14 amino acids. V was pared by 5 bases and J by 5 bases, with 12 bases between.

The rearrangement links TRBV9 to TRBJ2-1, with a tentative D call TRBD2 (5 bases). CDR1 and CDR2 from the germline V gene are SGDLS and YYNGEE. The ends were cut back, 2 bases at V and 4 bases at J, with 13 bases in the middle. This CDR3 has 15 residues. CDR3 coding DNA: TGTGCCAGCAGCGTTCAGGACGGACTTTACAATGAGCAGTTCTTC. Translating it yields CASSVQDGLYNEQFF. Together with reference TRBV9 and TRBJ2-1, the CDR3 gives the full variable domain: DSGVTQTPKHLITATGQRVTLRCSPRSGDLSVYWYQQSLDQGLQFLIQYYNGEERAKGNILERFSAQQFPDLHSELNLSSLELGDSALYFCASSVQDGLYNEQFFGPGTRLTVL.

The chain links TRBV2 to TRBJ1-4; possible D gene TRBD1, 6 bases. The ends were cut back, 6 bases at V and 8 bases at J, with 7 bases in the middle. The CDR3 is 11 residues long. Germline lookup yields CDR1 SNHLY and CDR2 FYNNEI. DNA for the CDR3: TGTGCCAGCAGGGGACACGAAAAACTGTTTTTT. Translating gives CASRGHEKLFF.

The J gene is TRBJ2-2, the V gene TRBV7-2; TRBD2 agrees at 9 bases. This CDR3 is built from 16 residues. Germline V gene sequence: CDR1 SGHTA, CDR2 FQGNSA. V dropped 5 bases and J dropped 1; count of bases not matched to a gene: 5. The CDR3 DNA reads TGTGCCAGCAGCGTGCGGGGGGGCCGGAACACCGGGGAGCTGTTTTTT. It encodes CASSVRGGRNTGELFF.

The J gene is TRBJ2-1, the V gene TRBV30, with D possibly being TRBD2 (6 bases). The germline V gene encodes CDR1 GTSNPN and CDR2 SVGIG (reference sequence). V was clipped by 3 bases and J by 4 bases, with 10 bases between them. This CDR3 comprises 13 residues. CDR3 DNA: TGTGCCTGGAGCCGGGACTCTTACAATGAGCAGTTCTTC. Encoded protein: CAWSRDSYNEQFF.

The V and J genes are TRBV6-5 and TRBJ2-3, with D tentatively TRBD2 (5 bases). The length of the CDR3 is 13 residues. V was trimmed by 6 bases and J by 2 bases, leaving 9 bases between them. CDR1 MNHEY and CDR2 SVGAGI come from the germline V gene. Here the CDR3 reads CASRRTVTDTQYF. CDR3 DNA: TGTGCCAGCAGGAGGACTGTCACAGATACGCAGTATTTT.

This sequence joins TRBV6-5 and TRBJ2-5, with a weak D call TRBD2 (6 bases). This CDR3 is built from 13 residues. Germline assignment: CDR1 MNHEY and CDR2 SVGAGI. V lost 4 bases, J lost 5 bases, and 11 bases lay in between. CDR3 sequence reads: CASSWGLGETQYF. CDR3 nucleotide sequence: TGTGCCAGCAGTTGGGGACTGGGGGAGACCCAGTACTTC.

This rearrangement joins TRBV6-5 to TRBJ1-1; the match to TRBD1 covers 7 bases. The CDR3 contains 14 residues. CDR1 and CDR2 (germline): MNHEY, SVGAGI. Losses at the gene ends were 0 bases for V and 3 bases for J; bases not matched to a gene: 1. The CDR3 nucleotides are TGTGCCAGCAGTTACTCAGGGGGCGACACTGAAGCTTTCTTT. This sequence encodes CASSYSGGDTEAFF.

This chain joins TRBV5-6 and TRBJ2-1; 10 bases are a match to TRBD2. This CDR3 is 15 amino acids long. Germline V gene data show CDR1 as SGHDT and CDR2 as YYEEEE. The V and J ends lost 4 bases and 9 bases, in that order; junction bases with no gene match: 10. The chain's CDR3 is CASSPGLATSLEQFF. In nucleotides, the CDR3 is TGTGCCAGCAGCCCGGGACTAGCGACCTCTCTTGAGCAGTTCTTC.

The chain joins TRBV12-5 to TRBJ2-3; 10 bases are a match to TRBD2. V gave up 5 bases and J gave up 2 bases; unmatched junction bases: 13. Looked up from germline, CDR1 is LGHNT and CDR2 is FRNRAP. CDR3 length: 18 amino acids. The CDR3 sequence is CASGPPEFSGRITDTQYF. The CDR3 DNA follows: TGTGCTAGTGGTCCCCCCGAATTTAGCGGGAGGATCACAGATACGCAGTATTTT.

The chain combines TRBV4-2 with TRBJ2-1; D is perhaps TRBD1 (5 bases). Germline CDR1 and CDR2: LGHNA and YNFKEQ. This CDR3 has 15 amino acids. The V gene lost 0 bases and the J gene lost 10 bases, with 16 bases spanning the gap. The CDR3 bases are TGTGCCAGCAGCCAAGACCCTGGACAATCTGGGGAGCAGTTCTTC. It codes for CASSQDPGQSGEQFF.

The CDR3 DNA reads TGTGCCTGGGACCGGACTAGCGGAGACTACAATGAGCAGTTCTTC. Translated: CAWDRTSGDYNEQFF. The J gene is TRBJ2-1, the V gene TRBV30, with 10 bases fitting TRBD2. Unmatched junction bases numbered 7, after V lost 5 bases and J lost 3 bases. The CDR3 totals 15 residues. Germline CDR1 GTSNPN, CDR2 SVGIG (reference sequence).

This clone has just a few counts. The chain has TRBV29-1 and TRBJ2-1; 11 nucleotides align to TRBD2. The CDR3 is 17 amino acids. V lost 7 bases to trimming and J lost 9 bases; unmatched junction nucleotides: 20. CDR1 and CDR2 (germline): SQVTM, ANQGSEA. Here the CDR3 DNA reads TGCAGCGGCGGATCTGGGAGACTAGCGGGAAACCAAGGTGAGCAGTTCTTC. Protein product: CSGGSGRLAGNQGEQFF.

CDR3 sequence reads: CASSFGGSGQETQYF. The CDR3 nucleotides are TGTGCCAGCAGCTTCGGGGGAAGTGGGCAAGAGACCCAGTACTTC. The chain uses TRBV7-9 and TRBJ2-5; a possible D gene is TRBD2 (6 bases). The V gene's germline CDR1 is SEHNR and CDR2 FQNEAQ (reference sequence). This CDR3 has 15 residues. The V end was cut by 3 bases, the J end by 2 bases, with 13 bases between.